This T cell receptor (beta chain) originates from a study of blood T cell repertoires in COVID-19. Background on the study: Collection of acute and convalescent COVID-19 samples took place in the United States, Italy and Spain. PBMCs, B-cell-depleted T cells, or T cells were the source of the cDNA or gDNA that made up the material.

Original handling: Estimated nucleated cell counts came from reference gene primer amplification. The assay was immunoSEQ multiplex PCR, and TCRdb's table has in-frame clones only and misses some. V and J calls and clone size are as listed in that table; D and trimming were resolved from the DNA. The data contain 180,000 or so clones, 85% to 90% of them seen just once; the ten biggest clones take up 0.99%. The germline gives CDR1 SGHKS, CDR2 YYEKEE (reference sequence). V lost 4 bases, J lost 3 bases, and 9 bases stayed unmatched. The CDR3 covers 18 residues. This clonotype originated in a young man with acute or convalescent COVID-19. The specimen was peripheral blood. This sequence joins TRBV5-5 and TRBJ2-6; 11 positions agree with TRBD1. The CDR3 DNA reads TGTGCCAGCAGCCAGGCCGGGACAGGGGGTTATGGGGCCAACGTCCTGACTTTC. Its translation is CASSQAGTGGYGANVLTF.